The present TCR beta chain was sequenced within a study of T cells and Merkel cell carcinoma outcomes. Broader study findings: In Merkel cell carcinoma, repertoire and T-cell density reportedly predicted outcomes.

Comments on this clone: Antigen unknown.

V was cut by 7 bases and J by 2 bases, with 9 bases left in between. The germline CDR1 and CDR2 sequences are WSHSY and SAAADI. The CDR3 has 12 residues. This table comes from immunoSEQ multiplex PCR, and its TCRdb copy is limited to in-frame clones, with some not included. The sample comprises about 19,000 clones, around 79% of which are singletons, and approximately 2.8% rests with the top ten. The J gene is TRBJ2-7, the V gene TRBV10-2; D not certain. The sequence was obtained from a human donor with Merkel cell carcinoma. The sample taken for sequencing was tumor tissue from Merkel cell carcinoma. The CDR3 loop is CASMEGPYEQYF. For the CDR3, the DNA is TGCGCCAGCATGGAAGGGCCCTACGAGCAGTACTTC.